This T cell receptor beta chain was sequenced during a study of blood T cell repertoires in COVID-19. Study-level background: The United States, Italy and Spain supplied acute and convalescent COVID-19 samples. T cells, B-cell-depleted T cells, or PBMCs supplied cDNA or gDNA.

Authors' analysis steps: Estimates of nucleated cell counts were drawn from the amplification of reference gene primers. Produced via immunoSEQ multiplex PCR; TCRdb's table is partial and in-frame only. V and J calls plus clone size are reproduced from that table; the DNA served to infer D and trimming. The sample holds tens of thousands of clones, over 75% seen once. Sequenced sample: peripheral blood. The receptor was derived from a man aged 25 to 45 with active or convalescent COVID-19.

CDR3 region: CASSTRDRENTEAFF. CDR3 sequence (DNA): TGTGCCAGCAGCACCCGGGACAGAGAGAACACTGAAGCTTTCTTT. The chain employs TRBV4-2 and TRBJ1-1; 7 positions match TRBD1. The germline V gene encodes CDR1 LGHNA and CDR2 YNFKEQ. After removal of 5 bases from V and 1 base from J, the junction contained 7 bases not matched to a gene. The CDR3 length is 15 residues.